This is a list of T cell receptor beta chains from one sample in a study of cytomegalovirus exposure and HLA in healthy donors. Data came from immunoSEQ multiplex PCR; TCRdb stores just in-frame clones and leaves some out. Of approximately 150,000 clones in the sample, roughly four fifths were seen once. The specimen sequenced was PBMCs. All receptors derive from a man in his fifties or sixties in good health and CMV-seropositive. Each CDR3 is given with its conserved first and last residue. The D gene is left open where the match is weak. Only some rows state a clone size, as once, few, many or a class for expanded clones.

CDR3 DNA | CDR3 protein | V gene | D gene | J gene | clone size
TGTGCCAGTAGTATAGTAGCGGGAGACAACAATGAGCAGTTCTTC | CASSIVAGDNNEQFF | TRBV19 | TRBD2 | TRBJ2-1 | -
TGCGCCAGCAGGGCCAACTACGAGCAGTACTTC | CASRANYEQYF | TRBV5-1 | - | TRBJ2-7 | -
TGTGCCAGCAGCGTCGGAGGTGCAGAGAGTTCACCCCTCCACTTT | CASSVGGAESSPLHF | TRBV9 | - | TRBJ1-6 | -
TGTGCCAGTAGTAGGTACAGCGGGACCGGGGAGCTGTTTTTT | CASSRYSGTGELFF | TRBV19 | - | TRBJ2-2 | -
TGTGCCAGCAGTTTGGCCGGACAGGGCAATCAGCCCCAGCATTTT | CASSLAGQGNQPQHF | TRBV28 | TRBD1 | TRBJ1-5 | -
TGTGCCAGCAGCTTAGGACAGAACTATGGCTACACCTTC | CASSLGQNYGYTF | TRBV7-9 | - | TRBJ1-2 | -
TGTGCCATCAGTGAGGTGATGACGCCGGACAGAGTCACAGATACGCAGTATTTT | CAISEVMTPDRVTDTQYF | TRBV10-3 | - | TRBJ2-3 | -
TGTGCCTGGAGTCGGGGGGAGGGTCAGCCCCAGCATTTT | CAWSRGEGQPQHF | TRBV30 | - | TRBJ1-5 | -
TGCGCCAGCAGCTTGGGAGGCTTACAGGGGGTACTCGAGCAGTACTTC | CASSLGGLQGVLEQYF | TRBV5-1 | TRBD1 | TRBJ2-7 | -
TGTGCCAGCAGCCGGAGCCACAATGAGCAGTTCTTC | CASSRSHNEQFF | TRBV7-9 | - | TRBJ2-1 | few
TGTGCCAGCAGCCCACAGGGTTCCTATAATTCACCCCTCCACTTT | CASSPQGSYNSPLHF | TRBV7-2 | - | TRBJ1-6 | -
TGTGCCAGCAGCTCGAAAAGGACTAGCGGGAGGGCCCGAACCTACAATGAGCAGTTCTTC | CASSSKRTSGRARTYNEQFF | TRBV12-1 | - | TRBJ2-1 | -
TGTGCCAGCCGACAGGGCGGTCAAGAGACCCAGTACTTC | CASRQGGQETQYF | TRBV5-5 | TRBD1 | TRBJ2-5 | -
TGTGCCAGCAGCTTTAGTATGGACACTGAAGCTTTCTTT | CASSFSMDTEAFF | TRBV7-2 | - | TRBJ1-1 | -
TGTGCCAGCAGCTTAACGCCGGGAAACACTGAAGCTTTCTTT | CASSLTPGNTEAFF | TRBV7-3 | - | TRBJ1-1 | -
TGCGCCAGCAGGGATGACGGAGGACTCTACGAGCAGTACTTC | CASRDDGGLYEQYF | TRBV5-1 | - | TRBJ2-7 | -
TGTGCCAGCAGCGTAGCTCGGGAGATCGGCTACAATGAGCAGTTCTTC | CASSVAREIGYNEQFF | TRBV9 | - | TRBJ2-1 | -
TGTGCCAGCAGTTTATCGACAGGGGGTTCGAACACTGAAGCTTTCTTT | CASSLSTGGSNTEAFF | TRBV28 | TRBD1 | TRBJ1-1 | once
TGTGCCAGCAGCTTCCAGACAGGCCAAGAGACCCAGTACTTC | CASSFQTGQETQYF | TRBV11-2 | - | TRBJ2-5 | -
TGTGCCAGCAGGGGCCTAGCGGGAGGGAACGAGCAGTACTTC | CASRGLAGGNEQYF | TRBV9 | TRBD2 | TRBJ2-7 | -
TGTGCCAGCAGTGAAGCGCGTCATGCTATAAACTATGGCTACACCTTC | CASSEARHAINYGYTF | TRBV6-1 | - | TRBJ1-2 | -
TGTGCCAGCAGCTTAGGTGAGAGGGATCAGCCCCAGCATTTT | CASSLGERDQPQHF | TRBV7-9 | - | TRBJ1-5 | -
TGTGCCAGCAGTTTGACTACGAACAATGAGCAGTTCTTC | CASSLTTNNEQFF | TRBV27 | - | TRBJ2-1 | -
TGTGCCAGCGGGACAGAAGCCTTCTCTGGAAACACCATATATTTT | CASGTEAFSGNTIYF | TRBV25-1 | TRBD1 | TRBJ1-3 | -
TGTGCCAGCAGCTTAGGTGTCGGAGGCAATGAGCAGTTCTTC | CASSLGVGGNEQFF | TRBV7-6 | - | TRBJ2-1 | -
TGTGCCAGCAGCAATGGGTGGCCCGGGTTCAATCAGCCCCAGCATTTT | CASSNGWPGFNQPQHF | TRBV6-6 | - | TRBJ1-5 | -